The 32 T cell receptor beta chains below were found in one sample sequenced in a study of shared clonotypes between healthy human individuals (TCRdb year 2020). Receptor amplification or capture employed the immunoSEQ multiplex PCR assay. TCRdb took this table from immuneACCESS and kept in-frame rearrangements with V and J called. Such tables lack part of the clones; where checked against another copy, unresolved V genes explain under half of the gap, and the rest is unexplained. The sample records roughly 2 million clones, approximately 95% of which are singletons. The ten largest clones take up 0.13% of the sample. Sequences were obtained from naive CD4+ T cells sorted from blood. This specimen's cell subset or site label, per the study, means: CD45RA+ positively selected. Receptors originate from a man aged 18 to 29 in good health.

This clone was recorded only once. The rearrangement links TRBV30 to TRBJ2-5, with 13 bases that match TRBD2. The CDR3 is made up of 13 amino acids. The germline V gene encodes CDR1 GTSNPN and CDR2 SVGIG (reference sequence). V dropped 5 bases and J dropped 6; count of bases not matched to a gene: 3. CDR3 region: CAWETSGGKTQYF. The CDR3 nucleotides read TGTGCCTGGGAGACTAGCGGGGGGAAGACCCAGTACTTC. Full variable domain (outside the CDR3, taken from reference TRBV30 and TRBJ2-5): SQTIHQWPATLVQPVGSPLSLECTVEGTSNPNLYWYRQAAGRGLQLLFYSVGIGQISSEVPQNLSASRPQDRQFILSSKKLLLSDSGFYLCAWETSGGKTQYFGPGTRLLVL.

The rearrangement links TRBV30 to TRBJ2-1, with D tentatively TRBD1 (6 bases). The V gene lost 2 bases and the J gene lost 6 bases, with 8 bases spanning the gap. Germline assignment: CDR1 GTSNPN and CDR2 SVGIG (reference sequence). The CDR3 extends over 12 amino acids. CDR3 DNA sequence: TGTGCCTGGAGTCAAGGGGGCAATGAGCAGTTCTTC. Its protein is CAWSQGGNEQFF.

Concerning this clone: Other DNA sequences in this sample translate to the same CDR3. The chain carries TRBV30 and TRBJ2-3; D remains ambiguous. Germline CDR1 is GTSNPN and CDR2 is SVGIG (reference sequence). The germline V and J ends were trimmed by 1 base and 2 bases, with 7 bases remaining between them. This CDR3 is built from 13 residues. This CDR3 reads CAWSARSTDTQYF. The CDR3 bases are TGTGCCTGGAGTGCCAGATCCACAGATACGCAGTATTTT.

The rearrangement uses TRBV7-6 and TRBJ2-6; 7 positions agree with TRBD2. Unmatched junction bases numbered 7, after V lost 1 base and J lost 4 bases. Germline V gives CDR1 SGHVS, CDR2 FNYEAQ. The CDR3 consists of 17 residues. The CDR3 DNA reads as TGTGCCAGCAGCTTAGGCCTCGGGAGGACAGGGGCCAACGTCCTGACTTTC. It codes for CASSLGLGRTGANVLTF.

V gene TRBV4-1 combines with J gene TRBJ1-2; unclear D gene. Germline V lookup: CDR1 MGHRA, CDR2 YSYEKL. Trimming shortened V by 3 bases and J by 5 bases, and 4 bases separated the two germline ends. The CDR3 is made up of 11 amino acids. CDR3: CASSQGYGYTF. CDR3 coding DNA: TGCGCCAGCAGCCAGGGTTATGGCTACACCTTC.

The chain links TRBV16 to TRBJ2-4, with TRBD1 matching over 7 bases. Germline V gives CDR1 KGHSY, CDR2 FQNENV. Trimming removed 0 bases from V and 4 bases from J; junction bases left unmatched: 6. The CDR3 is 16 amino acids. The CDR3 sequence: CASSQSVPGQKNIQYF. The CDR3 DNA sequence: TGTGCCAGCAGCCAATCGGTTCCGGGACAGAAAAACATTCAGTACTTC.

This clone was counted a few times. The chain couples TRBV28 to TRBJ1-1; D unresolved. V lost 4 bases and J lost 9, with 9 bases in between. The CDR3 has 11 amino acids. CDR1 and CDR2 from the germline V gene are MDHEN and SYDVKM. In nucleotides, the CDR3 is TGTGCCAGCAGTTCCGATAAGCAAGCTTTCTTT. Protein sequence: CASSSDKQAFF.

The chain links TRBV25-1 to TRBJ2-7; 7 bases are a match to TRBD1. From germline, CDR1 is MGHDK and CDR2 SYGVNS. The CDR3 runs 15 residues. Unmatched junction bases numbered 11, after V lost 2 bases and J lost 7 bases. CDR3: CASSEATGWVGEQYF. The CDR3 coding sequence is TGTGCCAGCAGTGAAGCGACAGGGTGGGTGGGAGAGCAGTACTTC.

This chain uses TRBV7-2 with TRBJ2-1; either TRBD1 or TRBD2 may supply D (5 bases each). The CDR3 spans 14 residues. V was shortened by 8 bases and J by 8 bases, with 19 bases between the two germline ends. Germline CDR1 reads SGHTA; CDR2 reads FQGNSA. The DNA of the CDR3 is TGTGCCAGCGGACAAATTTTAGGAGGCTATGAGCAGTTCTTC. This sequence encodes CASGQILGGYEQFF.

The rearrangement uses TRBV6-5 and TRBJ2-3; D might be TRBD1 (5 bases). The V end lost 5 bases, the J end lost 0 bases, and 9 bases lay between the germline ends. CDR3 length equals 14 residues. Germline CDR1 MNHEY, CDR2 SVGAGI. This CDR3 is CASSTPGSTDTQYF. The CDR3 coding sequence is TGTGCCAGCAGTACCCCAGGGAGCACAGATACGCAGTATTTT.

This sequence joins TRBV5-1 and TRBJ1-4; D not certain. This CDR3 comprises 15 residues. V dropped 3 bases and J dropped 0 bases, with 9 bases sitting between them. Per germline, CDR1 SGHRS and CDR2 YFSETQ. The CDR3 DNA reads TGCGCCAGCAGCTGGGGAGGCGCAACTAATGAAAAACTGTTTTTT. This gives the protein CASSWGGATNEKLFF.

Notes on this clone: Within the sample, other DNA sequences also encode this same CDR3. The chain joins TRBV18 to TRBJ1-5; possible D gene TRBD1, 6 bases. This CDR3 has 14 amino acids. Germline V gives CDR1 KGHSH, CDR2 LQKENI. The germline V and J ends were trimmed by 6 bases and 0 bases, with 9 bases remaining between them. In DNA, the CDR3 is TGTGCCAGCTCCCCAGGGGATAGCAATCAGCCCCAGCATTTT. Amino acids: CASSPGDSNQPQHF.

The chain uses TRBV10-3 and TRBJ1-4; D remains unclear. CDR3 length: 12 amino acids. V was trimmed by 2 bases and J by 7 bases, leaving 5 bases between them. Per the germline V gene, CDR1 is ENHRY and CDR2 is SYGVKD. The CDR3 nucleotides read TGTGCCATCAGTGAGAGAACTGAAAAACTGTTTTTT. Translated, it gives CAISERTEKLFF.

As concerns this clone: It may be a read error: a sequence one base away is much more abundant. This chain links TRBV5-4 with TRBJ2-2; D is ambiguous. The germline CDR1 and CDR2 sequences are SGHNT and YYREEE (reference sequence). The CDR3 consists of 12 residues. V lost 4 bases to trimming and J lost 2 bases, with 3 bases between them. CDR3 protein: CASSINTGELFF. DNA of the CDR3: TGTGCCAGCAGCATAAACACCGGGGAGCTGTTTTTT.

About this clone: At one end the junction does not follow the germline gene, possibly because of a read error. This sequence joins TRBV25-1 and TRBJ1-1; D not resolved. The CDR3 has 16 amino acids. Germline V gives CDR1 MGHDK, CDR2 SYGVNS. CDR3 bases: TGTGCCAGCAGTGAACGTCATGGGCCCATGAAGACTGAAGCTTTCTTT. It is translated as CASSERHGPMKTEAFF.

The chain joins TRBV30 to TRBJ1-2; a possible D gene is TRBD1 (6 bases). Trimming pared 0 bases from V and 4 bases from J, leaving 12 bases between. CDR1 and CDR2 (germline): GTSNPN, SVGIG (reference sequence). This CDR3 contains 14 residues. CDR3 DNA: TGTGCCTGGAGTGTAGCGGGGGCTGTCTATGGCTACACCTTC. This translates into CAWSVAGAVYGYTF.

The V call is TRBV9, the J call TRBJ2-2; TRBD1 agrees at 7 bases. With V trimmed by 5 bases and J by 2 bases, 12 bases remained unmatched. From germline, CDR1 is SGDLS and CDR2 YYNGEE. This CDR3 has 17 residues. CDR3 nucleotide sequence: TGTGCCAGCAGTGCCCCCCCCGACAGGGTTAACACCGGGGAGCTGTTTTTT. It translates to CASSAPPDRVNTGELFF.

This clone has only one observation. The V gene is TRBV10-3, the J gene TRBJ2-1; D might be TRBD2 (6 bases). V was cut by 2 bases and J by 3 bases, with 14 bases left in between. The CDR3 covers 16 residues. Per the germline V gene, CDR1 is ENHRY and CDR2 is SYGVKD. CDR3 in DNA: TGTGCCATCAGTGAGGGTCTAGCGAAAGACTACAATGAGCAGTTCTTC. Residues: CAISEGLAKDYNEQFF.

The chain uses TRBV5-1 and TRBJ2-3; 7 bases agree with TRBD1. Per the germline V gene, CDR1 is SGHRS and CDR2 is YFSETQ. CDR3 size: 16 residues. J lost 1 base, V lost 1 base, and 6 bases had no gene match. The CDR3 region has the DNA TGCGCCAGCAGCTTGAGACAGGGAAGCGGCACAGATACGCAGTATTTT. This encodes CASSLRQGSGTDTQYF.

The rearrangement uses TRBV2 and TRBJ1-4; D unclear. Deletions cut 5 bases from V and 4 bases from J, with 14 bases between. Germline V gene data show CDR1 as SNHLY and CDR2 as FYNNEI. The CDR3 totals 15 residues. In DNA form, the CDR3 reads TGTGCCAGCAGTACTCTGTCTGGGTTTAATGAAAAACTGTTTTTT. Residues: CASSTLSGFNEKLFF.

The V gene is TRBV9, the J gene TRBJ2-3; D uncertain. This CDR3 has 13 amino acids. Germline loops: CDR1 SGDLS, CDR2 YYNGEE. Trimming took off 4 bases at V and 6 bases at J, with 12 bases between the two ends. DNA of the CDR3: TGTGCCAGCAGCTCTCGGGCGGCCGATACGCAGTATTTT. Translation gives CASSSRAADTQYF.

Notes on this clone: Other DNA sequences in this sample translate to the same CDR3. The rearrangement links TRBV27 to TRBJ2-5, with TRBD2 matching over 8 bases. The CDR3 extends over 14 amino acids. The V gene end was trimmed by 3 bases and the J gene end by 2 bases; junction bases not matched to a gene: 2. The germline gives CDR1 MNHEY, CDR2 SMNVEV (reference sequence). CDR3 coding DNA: TGTGCCAGCAGTTTCACTAGCGGTCAAGAGACCCAGTACTTC. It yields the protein CASSFTSGQETQYF.

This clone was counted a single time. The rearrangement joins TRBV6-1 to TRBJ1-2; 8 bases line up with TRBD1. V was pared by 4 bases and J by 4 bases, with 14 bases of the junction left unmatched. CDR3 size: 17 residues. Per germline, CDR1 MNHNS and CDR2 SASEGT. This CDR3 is CASSAGTGKTNVYGYTF. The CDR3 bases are TGTGCCAGCAGTGCCGGGACAGGTAAAACTAACGTCTATGGCTACACCTTC.

The CDR3 bases are TGTGCCAGCAGGCGGACAGGGGCCAATGAGCAGTTCTTC. Translating it yields CASRRTGANEQFF. The V call is TRBV28, the J call TRBJ2-1, with 9 bases fitting TRBD1. With V trimmed by 6 bases and J by 6 bases, 3 bases remained unmatched. The CDR3 is made up of 13 amino acids. Germline assignment: CDR1 MDHEN and CDR2 SYDVKM.

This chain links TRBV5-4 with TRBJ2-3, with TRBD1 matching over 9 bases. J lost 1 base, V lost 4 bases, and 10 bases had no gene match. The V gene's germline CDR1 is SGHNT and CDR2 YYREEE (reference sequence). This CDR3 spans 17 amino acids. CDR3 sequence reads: CASSVTGTGIGTDTQYF. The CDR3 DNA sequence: TGTGCCAGCAGCGTGACCGGGACAGGGATCGGCACAGATACGCAGTATTTT.

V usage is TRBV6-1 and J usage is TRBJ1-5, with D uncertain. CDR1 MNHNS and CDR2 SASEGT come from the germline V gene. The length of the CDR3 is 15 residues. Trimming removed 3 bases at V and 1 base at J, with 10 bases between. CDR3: CASSEGVGSNQPQHF. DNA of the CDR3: TGTGCCAGCAGTGAGGGCGTGGGCAGCAATCAGCCCCAGCATTTT.

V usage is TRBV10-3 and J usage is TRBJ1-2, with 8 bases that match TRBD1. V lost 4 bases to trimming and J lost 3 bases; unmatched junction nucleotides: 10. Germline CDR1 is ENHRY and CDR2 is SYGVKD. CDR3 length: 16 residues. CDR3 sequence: CAISGMTGEAYYGYTF. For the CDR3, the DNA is TGTGCCATCAGTGGGATGACAGGGGAAGCCTACTATGGCTACACCTTC.

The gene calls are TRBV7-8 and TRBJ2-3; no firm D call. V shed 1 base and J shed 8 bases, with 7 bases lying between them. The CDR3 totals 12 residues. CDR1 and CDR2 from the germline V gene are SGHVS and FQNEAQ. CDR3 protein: CASSLVGGTQYF. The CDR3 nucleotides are TGTGCCAGCAGCTTAGTTGGTGGTACGCAGTATTTT.

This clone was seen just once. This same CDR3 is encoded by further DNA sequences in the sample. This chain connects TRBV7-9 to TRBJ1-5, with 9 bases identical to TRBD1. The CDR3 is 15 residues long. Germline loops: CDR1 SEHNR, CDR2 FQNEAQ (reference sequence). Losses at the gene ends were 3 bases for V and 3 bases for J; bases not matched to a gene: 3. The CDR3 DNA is TGTGCCAGCAGCTTGGGACAGGGATACAATCAGCCCCAGCATTTT. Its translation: CASSLGQGYNQPQHF.

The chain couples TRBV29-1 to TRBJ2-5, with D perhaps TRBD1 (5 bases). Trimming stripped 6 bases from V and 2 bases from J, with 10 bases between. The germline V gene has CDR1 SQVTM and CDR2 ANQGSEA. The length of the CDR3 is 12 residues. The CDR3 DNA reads TGCAGCGTCAAGACAGCGCAAGAGACCCAGTACTTC. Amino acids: CSVKTAQETQYF.

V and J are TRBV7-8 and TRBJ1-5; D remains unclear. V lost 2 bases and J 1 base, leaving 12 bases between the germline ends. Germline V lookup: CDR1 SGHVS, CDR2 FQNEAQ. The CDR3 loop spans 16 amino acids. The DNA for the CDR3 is TGTGCCAGCAGCTTACAATTTGGGCAGAGCAATCAGCCCCAGCATTTT. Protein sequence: CASSLQFGQSNQPQHF.

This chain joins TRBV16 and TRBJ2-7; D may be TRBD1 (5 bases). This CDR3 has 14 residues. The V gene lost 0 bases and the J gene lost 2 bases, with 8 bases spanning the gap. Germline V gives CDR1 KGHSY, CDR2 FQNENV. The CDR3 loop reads CASSQSRGTYEQYF. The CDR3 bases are TGTGCCAGCAGCCAATCAAGGGGTACCTACGAGCAGTACTTC.